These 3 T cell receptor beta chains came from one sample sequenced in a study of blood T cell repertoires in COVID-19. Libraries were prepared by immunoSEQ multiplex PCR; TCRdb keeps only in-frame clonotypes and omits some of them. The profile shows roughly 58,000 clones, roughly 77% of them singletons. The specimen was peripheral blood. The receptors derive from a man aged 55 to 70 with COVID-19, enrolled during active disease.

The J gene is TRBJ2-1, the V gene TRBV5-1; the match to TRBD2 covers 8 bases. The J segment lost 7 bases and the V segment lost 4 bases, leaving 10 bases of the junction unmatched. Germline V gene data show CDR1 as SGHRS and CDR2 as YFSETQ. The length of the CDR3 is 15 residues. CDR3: CASSLRTSLLNEQFF. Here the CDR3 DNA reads TGCGCCAGCAGCCTCCGGACTAGCCTTCTAAATGAGCAGTTCTTC. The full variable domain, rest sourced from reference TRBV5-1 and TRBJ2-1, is KAGVTQTPRYLIKTRGQQVTLSCSPISGHRSVSWYQQTPGQGLQFLFEYFSETQRNKGNFPGRFSGRQFSNSRSEMNVSTLELGDSALYLCASSLRTSLLNEQFFGPGTRLTVL.

CDR3 sequence: CASSSDGRDRGSRGTEAFF. The CDR3, as DNA: TGTGCCAGCAGTTCCGATGGCCGGGACAGGGGGTCCCGGGGCACTGAAGCTTTCTTT. The chain links TRBV27 to TRBJ1-1; 11 positions agree with TRBD1. Germline lookup yields CDR1 MNHEY and CDR2 SMNVEV (reference sequence). Trimming took 4 bases from V and 4 from J; bases not matched to a gene: 17. The CDR3 length is 19 residues.

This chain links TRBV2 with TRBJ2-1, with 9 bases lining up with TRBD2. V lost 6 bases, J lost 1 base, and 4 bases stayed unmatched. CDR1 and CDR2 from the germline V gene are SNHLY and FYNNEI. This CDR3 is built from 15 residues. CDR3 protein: CASRGLAISYNEQFF. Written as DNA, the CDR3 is TGTGCCAGCAGGGGACTAGCAATATCCTACAATGAGCAGTTCTTC.